The source of this T cell receptor (beta chain) is a study of shared clonotypes between healthy human individuals. Notes on the study in general: Tissues were not sampled, only blood, and their repertoires likely differ.

TCRdb keeps only in-frame clones here, not all; method: immunoSEQ multiplex PCR. Of about 1,500,000 clones in the sample, roughly 96% are singletons; the top ten hold over 1%. The V gene's germline CDR1 is MNHEY and CDR2 SVGAGI. The CDR3 loop spans 15 amino acids. Trimming left V 6 bases short and J 2 bases short, with 16 bases between. Regarding this clone: Its target is unknown.

The study separated CD4+ cells into CD45RA+ naive and CD45RA-negative memory subsets. The rearrangement links TRBV6-5 to TRBJ1-1; a possible D gene is TRBD1 (6 bases). The receptor was derived from a man aged 25 to 45 in good health. The sequenced material came from naive CD4+ T cells sorted from blood. The subset is: CD45RA+ positively selected. CDR3 sequence: CASRPPRGANTEAFF. The CDR3 nucleotides are TGTGCCAGCAGACCCCCGAGGGGGGCTAACACTGAAGCTTTCTTT.